This T cell receptor (beta chain) was observed in a study of shared clonotypes between healthy human individuals. About the research overall: Three CD4 naive, three CD4 memory, two CD8 naive and one CD8 memory plate were used per donor. Study-level results: Large depth notwithstanding, sorted-subset sequencing proved incomplete by rarefaction.

CDR1 is KGHSH, CDR2 LQKENI, per germline. The CDR3 has 14 amino acids. V was cut by 5 bases and J by 7 bases, with 15 bases left in between. As for this clone: Its antigen is not known.

Data came from immunoSEQ multiplex PCR; TCRdb stores just in-frame clones and leaves some out. The sample has 2 million to 2.5 million clones; nearly 97% are singletons. This TCR was recovered from a man in his late teens or twenties in good health. The sample was naive CD4+ T cells sorted from blood. The subset here: CD45RA+ positively selected. The chain recombines TRBV18 with TRBJ2-1; D possibly corresponds to TRBD1 (6 bases). This chain's CDR3 is CASSFGQTGNEQFF. The CDR3 nucleotides read TGTGCCAGCTCATTTGGACAGACCGGGAATGAGCAGTTCTTC.